Each of the 27 T cell receptor beta chains below was sequenced from the same sample in a study of T cell repertoires in cytomegalovirus infection. TCRdb re-analysed the reads in MiXCR, keeping a single row per CDR3 protein. The table records approximately 220,000 distinct CDR3 sequences, about 39% of them present only once. Antigen specificity for these receptors is unknown. Material: CD8+ T cells from cultured PBMCs, obtained from culture after CMV antigen stimulation. All receptors derive from a human donor in good health (CMV status not recorded). Some clones in this sample may be carry-over from other donors' samples.

This clonotype was observed a handful of times. The gene calls are TRBV14 and TRBJ2-1; TRBD1 matches at 8 bases. The CDR3 covers 16 residues. Germline V gene lookup returns CDR1 SGHDN and CDR2 FVKESK. J gave up 8 bases and V 0 bases, and 9 bases lay outside the gene matches. The chain's CDR3 is CASSQDTRQGKDEQFF. The CDR3, as DNA: TGTGCCAGCAGCCAAGATACGAGACAGGGGAAGGATGAGCAGTTCTTC.

The rearrangement links TRBV20-1 to TRBJ2-1; 7 positions agree with TRBD2. Per the germline V gene, CDR1 is DFQATT and CDR2 is SNEGSKA (reference sequence). J was trimmed by 5 bases and V by 3 bases; bases with no gene match: 4. The CDR3 is made up of 13 amino acids. This chain's CDR3 is CSASSGQNNEQFF. The CDR3 DNA follows: TGCAGTGCTAGTAGCGGGCAAAACAATGAGCAGTTCTTC.

V gene TRBV12-3 or TRBV12-4 combines with J gene TRBJ2-2, with a possible D match to TRBD2 (6 bases). The CDR3 extends over 18 amino acids. Trimming removed 5 bases at V and 4 bases at J, with 23 bases between. CDR3: CASSLGTPGGPGTGELFF. The CDR3 region has the DNA TGTGCCAGCAGTCTTGGGACTCCTGGAGGACCTGGCACCGGGGAGCTGTTTTTT.

The chain recombines TRBV7-6 with TRBJ2-7; perhaps TRBD2 as D (6 bases). With 5 bases removed from V and 7 bases from J, the gap between germline ends came to 21 bases. This CDR3 spans 15 amino acids. Germline assignment: CDR1 SGHVS and CDR2 FNYEAQ. The DNA for the CDR3 is TGTGCCAGCAGCCTCAGACAAAAGGGGACTGGGGAGCAGTACTTC. Translation gives CASSLRQKGTGEQYF.

This clonotype was seen a handful of times. The genes are TRBV5-4 and TRBJ2-1, with 9 bases matching TRBD2. This CDR3 region has 16 residues. Trimming took 4 bases from V and 1 from J; bases not matched to a gene: 6. Germline V CDR1 and CDR2: SGHNT, YYREEE (reference sequence). The CDR3 nucleotides read TGTGCCAGCAGCCCTCCGACTAGCGGATCCTACAATGAGCAGTTCTTC. Protein product: CASSPPTSGSYNEQFF.

This clonotype was detected only a few times. The chain is built from TRBV6-2 or TRBV6-3 and TRBJ2-1; D is uncertain. This CDR3 spans 14 amino acids. Germline V lookup: CDR1 MNHEY, CDR2 SVGEGT. V was cut by 6 bases and J by 8 bases, with 17 bases left in between. The CDR3, as DNA: TGTGCCAGCAGGGACGGGCTGGGTATCGATGAGCAGTTCTTC. The encoded protein is CASRDGLGIDEQFF.

This clonotype was counted a few times. The chain employs TRBV7-9 and TRBJ2-1; D is possibly TRBD2 (7 bases). The CDR3 has 15 residues. Germline CDR1 SEHNR, CDR2 FQNEAQ (reference sequence). V shed 4 bases and J shed 2 bases, with 12 bases lying between them. The CDR3 sequence: CASSSRGGAYNEQFF. In DNA form, the CDR3 reads TGTGCCAGCAGCTCAAGGGGGGGAGCCTACAATGAGCAGTTCTTC.

The rearrangement links TRBV9 to TRBJ2-1; D is uncertain. Trimming shortened V by 4 bases and J by 9 bases, and 14 bases separated the two germline ends. Germline assignment: CDR1 SGDLS and CDR2 YYNGEE. This CDR3 contains 13 residues. The CDR3, as DNA: TGTGCCAGCAGCCCCCGCGGAGCTCGTGAGCAGTTCTTC. Translating it yields CASSPRGAREQFF.

The rearrangement links TRBV7-9 to TRBJ2-1; the match to TRBD2 covers 10 bases. Germline CDR1 and CDR2: SEHNR and FQNEAQ (reference sequence). This CDR3 is 15 amino acids long. After removal of 5 bases from V and 5 bases from J, the junction contained 6 bases not matched to a gene. The DNA for the CDR3 is TGTGCCAGCAGCCCCTCGCTAGCGGGGGACAATGAGCAGTTCTTC. It is translated as CASSPSLAGDNEQFF.

This clonotype has only a few counts. This rearrangement joins TRBV7-9 to TRBJ1-5; D gene uncertain. The CDR3 runs 13 residues. Between the trimmed V and J ends, which lost 9 bases and 0 bases, there was a span of 9 bases. In germline, CDR1 is SEHNR, CDR2 FQNEAQ (reference sequence). CDR3 DNA: TGTGCCAGTGACGGGGATAGCAATCAGCCCCAGCATTTT. Amino acid sequence: CASDGDSNQPQHF.

This clonotype has a count of ten or more. V usage is TRBV7-9 and J usage is TRBJ2-2, with D perhaps matching TRBD1 or TRBD2 (6 bases each). V dropped 5 bases and J dropped 7 bases, with 17 bases sitting between them. Looked up from germline, CDR1 is SEHNR and CDR2 is FQNEAQ (reference sequence). The CDR3 sequence is 15 residues long. CDR3 residues: CASSPVRGDGGELFF. The CDR3 DNA is TGTGCCAGCAGCCCCGTGAGGGGGGATGGCGGGGAGCTGTTTTTT.

This clonotype was recorded only once. The rearrangement joins TRBV29-1 to TRBJ2-1; 8 bases fit TRBD2. Germline loops: CDR1 SQVTM, CDR2 ANQGSEA. The CDR3 is 14 residues long. The V segment lost 1 base and the J segment 10 bases; nucleotides outside the gene matches: 9. CDR3 in DNA: TGCAGCGTTGAAGGGGGGATGCGGGAGGACGAGCAGTTCTTC. It codes for CSVEGGMREDEQFF.

This sequence joins TRBV4-1 and TRBJ1-6; D is undetermined. Trimming removed 4 bases at V and 7 bases at J, with 20 bases between. CDR3 length: 17 residues. Germline CDR1 MGHRA, CDR2 YSYEKL. CDR3 loop: CASSPLVEGTTNSPLHF. As DNA, the CDR3 is TGCGCCAGCAGCCCCCTGGTTGAGGGAACTACCAATTCACCCCTCCACTTT.

The chain has TRBV29-1 and TRBJ1-2; unclear D gene. From germline, CDR1 is SQVTM and CDR2 ANQGSEA. V was trimmed by 0 bases and J by 6 bases, leaving 5 bases between them. The length of the CDR3 is 11 residues. The CDR3 DNA sequence: TGCAGCGTTGAAGAAAGGGATGGCTACACCTTC. This translates into CSVEERDGYTF. The variable domain in full, with the rest retrieved from reference TRBV29-1 and TRBJ1-2, is SAVISQKPSRDICQRGTSLTIQCQVDSQVTMMFWYRQQPGQSLTLIATANQGSEATYESGFVIDKFPISRPNLTFSTLTVSNMSPEDSSIYLCSVEERDGYTFGSGTRLTVV.

This clonotype was counted between two and nine times. The gene calls are TRBV27 and TRBJ2-1, with a tentative D call TRBD1 (6 bases). This CDR3 has 16 residues. With 0 bases removed from V and 5 bases from J, the gap between germline ends came to 14 bases. Germline V gene lookup returns CDR1 MNHEY and CDR2 SMNVEV (reference sequence). CDR3 amino acids: CASSLSNRARNNEQFF. The CDR3 bases are TGTGCCAGCAGTTTATCGAACAGGGCTCGTAACAATGAGCAGTTCTTC.

The V gene is TRBV6-2 or TRBV6-3, the J gene TRBJ2-6; D is possibly TRBD1 (6 bases). This CDR3 region has 18 residues. Looked up from germline, CDR1 is MNHEY and CDR2 is SVGEGT. V lost 6 bases and J lost 0, with 18 bases in between. The CDR3 nucleotides read TGTGCCAGCAGCCCAGGGGTGCGGGTCCCCTCTGGGGCCAACGTCCTGACTTTC. This encodes CASSPGVRVPSGANVLTF.

This clonotype was recorded a few times. The CDR3 is CASRWDTDYEQYF. CDR3 sequence (DNA): TGTGCCAGCAGGTGGGACACCGACTACGAGCAGTACTTC. The chain recombines TRBV6-8 with TRBJ2-7, with a tentative D call TRBD1 (6 bases). Trimming took 6 bases from V and 3 from J, leaving 12 bases between them. Per germline, CDR1 MNHGY and CDR2 SAAAGT. There are 13 residues in the CDR3.

The chain combines TRBV7-6 with TRBJ1-1; D remains unclear. The length of the CDR3 is 14 residues. V dropped 1 base and J dropped 4 bases, with 10 bases sitting between them. CDR1 SGHVS and CDR2 FNYEAQ come from the germline V gene. The CDR3 nucleotides read TGTGCCAGCAGCTTAGTGAAGGGTATCACTGAAGCTTTCTTT. Protein sequence: CASSLVKGITEAFF.

Only a few counts were recorded for this clonotype. This sequence joins TRBV7-8 and TRBJ2-2, with unresolved D. Germline V gene data show CDR1 as SGHVS and CDR2 as FQNEAQ. The length of the CDR3 is 15 residues. Trimming shortened V by 5 bases and J by 3 bases, and 13 bases separated the two germline ends. CDR3 DNA: TGTGCCAGCAGCCCCCTAGTGGAGTACACCGGGGAGCTGTTTTTT. It yields the protein CASSPLVEYTGELFF. The full variable domain, in which reference TRBV7-8 and TRBJ2-2 provide the parts outside the CDR3, is GAGVSQSPRYKVAKRGQDVALRCDPISGHVSLFWYQQALGQGPEFLTYFQNEAQLDKSGLPSDRFFAERPEGSVSTLKIQRTQQEDSAVYLCASSPLVEYTGELFFGEGSRLTVL.

The table lists this clonotype with a few counts. The chain uses TRBV7-8 and TRBJ1-3; D remains unclear. The germline CDR1 and CDR2 sequences are SGHVS and FQNEAQ. CDR3 length equals 15 residues. The ends were cut back, 1 base at V and 0 bases at J, with 7 bases in the middle. The CDR3 loop reads CASSLGLSSGNTIYF. Written as DNA, the CDR3 is TGTGCCAGCAGCTTAGGGCTTAGCTCTGGAAACACCATATATTTT.

This clonotype was counted only a few times. The chain joins TRBV27 to TRBJ2-7, with 7 bases lining up with TRBD1. Germline lookup yields CDR1 MNHEY and CDR2 SMNVEV (reference sequence). V lost 3 bases, J lost 0 bases, and 2 bases stayed unmatched. The CDR3 runs 14 residues. The chain's CDR3 is CASSFRGFSYEQYF. As DNA, the CDR3 is TGTGCCAGCAGTTTCAGGGGGTTCTCCTACGAGCAGTACTTC.

The J gene is TRBJ1-1, the V gene TRBV28, with TRBD1 as a possible D gene (6 bases). Germline CDR1 MDHEN, CDR2 SYDVKM. Trimming took off 4 bases at V and 0 bases at J, with 18 bases between the two ends. The CDR3 is made up of 17 amino acids. The CDR3 spells CASSSWTATTMNTEAFF. The CDR3 DNA follows: TGTGCCAGCAGTTCATGGACAGCCACCACAATGAACACTGAAGCTTTCTTT.

The chain recombines TRBV5-6 with TRBJ2-7; D possibly uses TRBD1 or TRBD2 (5 bases each). The CDR3 is 13 amino acids. Germline V gene data show CDR1 as SGHDT and CDR2 as YYEEEE. Trimming removed 1 base at V and 5 bases at J, with 10 bases between. CDR3 residues: CASSLSRGDEQYF. The CDR3 DNA reads as TGTGCCAGCAGCTTGTCAAGAGGGGACGAGCAGTACTTC.

The chain joins TRBV28 to TRBJ2-5, with 10 bases aligning to TRBD2. J gave up 3 bases and V 3 bases, and 13 bases lay outside the gene matches. The germline gives CDR1 MDHEN, CDR2 SYDVKM. The CDR3 contains 18 residues. The CDR3 DNA reads TGTGCCAGCAGTTTCTCTCCAGCGGGAGGGCCAAGGAAAGAGACCCAGTACTTC. Protein sequence: CASSFSPAGGPRKETQYF.

The J gene is TRBJ2-3, the V gene TRBV4-1; TRBD1 or TRBD2 may be the D gene (5 bases each). V was cut by 4 bases and J by 2 bases, with 10 bases left in between. CDR3 length: 14 amino acids. In germline, CDR1 is MGHRA, CDR2 YSYEKL. CDR3 DNA sequence: TGCGCCAGCAGCCCGGGACCTTTCACAGATACGCAGTATTTT. Translated, it gives CASSPGPFTDTQYF.

This chain links TRBV27 with TRBJ2-1; D may be TRBD1 or TRBD2 (6 bases each). Germline CDR1 is MNHEY and CDR2 is SMNVEV (reference sequence). V lost 8 bases and J lost 10, with 12 bases in between. There are 11 residues in the CDR3. CDR3 bases: TGTGCCAGCGGGGGGCCCCTAGAGCAGTTCTTC. The encoded protein is CASGGPLEQFF.

This clonotype was counted a few times. The gene calls are TRBV7-9 and TRBJ2-6; 8 nucleotides align to TRBD1. After removal of 3 bases from V and 12 bases from J, the junction contained 7 bases not matched to a gene. Germline-derived CDR1 and CDR2 are SEHNR and FQNEAQ (reference sequence). This CDR3 comprises 14 residues. DNA for the CDR3: TGTGCCAGCAGCTTGCCAGGGGGCGGCCCCGTCCTGACTTTC. The encoded protein is CASSLPGGGPVLTF.